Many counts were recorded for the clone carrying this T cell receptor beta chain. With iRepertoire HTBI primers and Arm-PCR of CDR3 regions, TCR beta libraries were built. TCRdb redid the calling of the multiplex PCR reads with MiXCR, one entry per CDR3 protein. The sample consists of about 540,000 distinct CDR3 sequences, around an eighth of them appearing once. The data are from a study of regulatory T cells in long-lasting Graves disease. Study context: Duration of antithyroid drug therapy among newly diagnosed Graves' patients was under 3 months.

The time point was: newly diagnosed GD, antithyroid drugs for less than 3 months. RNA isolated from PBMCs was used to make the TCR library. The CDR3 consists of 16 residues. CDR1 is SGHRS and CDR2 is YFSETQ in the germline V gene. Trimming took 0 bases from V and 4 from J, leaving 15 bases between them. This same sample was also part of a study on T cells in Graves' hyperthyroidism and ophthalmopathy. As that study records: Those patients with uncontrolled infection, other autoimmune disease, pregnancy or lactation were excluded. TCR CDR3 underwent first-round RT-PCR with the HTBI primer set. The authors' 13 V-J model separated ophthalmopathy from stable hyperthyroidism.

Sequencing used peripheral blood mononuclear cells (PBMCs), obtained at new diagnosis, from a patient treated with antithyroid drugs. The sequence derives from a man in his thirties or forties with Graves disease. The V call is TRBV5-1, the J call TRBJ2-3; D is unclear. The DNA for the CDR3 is TGCGCCAGCAGCTTGGCCCAGATTCCCCCGGCAGATACGCAGTATTTT. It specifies CASSLAQIPPADTQYF.